What follows is one TCR beta chain and its context. The antigen remains unidentified. Method: immunoSEQ multiplex PCR; TCRdb's copy keeps in-frame clones and lacks some. The data show about 2.4 million clones, 93% seen once. The sample comes from a study of shared clonotypes between healthy human individuals. Overall study findings and caveats: Relative to clonotypes present in all four donors, those not shared had lower generation probabilities. Clonotype sharing among donors was expected to depend on sequencing depth.

Trimming cost V 8 bases and J 11 bases, with 19 bases left between them. Germline lookup yields CDR1 SGHVS and CDR2 FQNEAQ. The CDR3 is 13 amino acids. The rearrangement joins TRBV7-8 to TRBJ1-5; possibly TRBD1 for D (5 bases). Specimen: naive CD4+ T cells from PBMCs. The subset here: CD45RA+ positively selected. The clonotype comes from a man younger than 30 in good health. Some clones in this sample may be carry-over from other donors' samples. The CDR3 DNA sequence: TGTGCCAGCGGGGGGGGATCCCCCGGCGCCCAGCATTTT. Residues: CASGGGSPGAQHF.